Each of the 3 T cell receptor beta chains below was sequenced from the same sample in a study of PD-L1 blockade in urothelial cancer. Clones were read by immunoSEQ multiplex PCR, and TCRdb kept only the in-frame ones, dropping some. Among under 70,000 clones listed, 75% to 85% were seen once. As to time point: pretreatment peripheral blood. This material consisted of PBMCs, taken around atezolizumab (anti-PD-L1) treatment. The receptors were sampled from a man between 65 and 79 years old with urothelial cancer.

This rearrangement joins TRBV5-1 to TRBJ2-7; 7 nucleotides match TRBD1. The J segment lost 4 bases and the V segment lost 1 base, leaving 8 bases of the junction unmatched. The CDR3 is 15 residues long. From germline, CDR1 is SGHRS and CDR2 YFSETQ. The CDR3 is CASSLNTGEGYEQYF. The CDR3 region has the DNA TGCGCCAGCAGCTTGAATACAGGGGAAGGGTACGAGCAGTACTTC.

J is TRBJ1-5 and V is TRBV6-1; D perhaps matches TRBD1 (5 bases). The CDR3 runs 13 residues. Trimming took 2 bases from V and 4 from J, leaving 6 bases between them. The germline CDR1 and CDR2 sequences are MNHNS and SASEGT. The CDR3 is CASSEQGNQPQHF. The CDR3 nucleotides are TGTGCCAGCAGTGAACAGGGAAATCAGCCCCAGCATTTT.

The chain links TRBV28 to TRBJ2-7, with 11 bases fitting TRBD2. V lost 2 bases, J lost 6 bases, and 3 bases stayed unmatched. Germline loops: CDR1 MDHEN, CDR2 SYDVKM. The CDR3 contains 14 residues. The CDR3 loop reads CASSLVAGGREQYF. The CDR3 DNA reads TGTGCCAGCAGTTTAGTAGCGGGAGGGCGCGAGCAGTACTTC. The complete variable domain, with remaining parts taken from reference TRBV28 and TRBJ2-7, reads DVKVTQSSRYLVKRTGEKVFLECVQDMDHENMFWYRQDPGLGLRLIYFSYDVKMKEKGDIPEGYSVSREKKERFSLILESASTNQTSMYLCASSLVAGGREQYFGPGTRLTVT.